This T cell receptor beta chain was sequenced for a study of radiation and T cells in renal cell carcinoma. V was pared by 4 bases and J by 6 bases, with 9 bases between. Germline CDR1 is LNHDA and CDR2 is SQIVND (reference sequence). This CDR3 has 12 residues. A single count supports this clone. The target antigen is unknown. This specimen includes other DNA sequences encoding the same CDR3. Findings and caveats of the study: Baseline intratumoral clonotype presence is unknown without pretreatment biopsies.

Assay used: immunoSEQ multiplex PCR; TCRdb lists only in-frame clones, some missing. The sample consists of 150,000 to 200,000 clones, roughly nine tenths of them appearing once. Noted time point: blood 4 weeks post-SBRT, at nephrectomy. Sample treatment: 15 Gy SBRT to primary tumor, nephrectomy 4 weeks later. Blood was sampled at baseline, 2 weeks and 4 weeks after SBRT. The V gene is TRBV19, the J gene TRBJ1-2; D possibly corresponds to TRBD1 (5 bases). The source is a woman between 50 and 59 years old with renal cell carcinoma. The source material was blood, sampled from a patient whose treatment included radiotherapy and nephrectomy. CDR3 residues: CASSTGEDGYTF. In nucleotides, the CDR3 is TGTGCCAGTAGTACGGGGGAAGATGGCTACACCTTC.